This TCR beta chain originates from a study of type 1 regulatory T cells. Overall study: T-allo10 is an in vitro-generated, Tr1-enriched CD4 T cell product specific for alloantigen.

CDR1 MGHRA and CDR2 YSYEKL come from the germline V gene. V lost 3 bases, J lost 7 bases, and 9 bases lay in between. This CDR3 is built from 13 residues. TCRdb re-called the reads with MiXCR, one entry per CDR3 protein. The sample has fewer than 75,000 distinct CDR3 sequences, approximately 47% seen once. A remark on this clonotype: What it binds is unknown. This could be a read error, since a much larger clone is one nucleotide away.

This clonotype was sampled from a human donor in good health. The genes are TRBV4-1 and TRBJ2-2; D is perhaps TRBD1 (7 bases). Input material: cultured non-Tr1 T cells, either the whole culture or a sorted T cell fraction (not recorded which). Here the CDR3 DNA reads TGCGCCAGCAGCCAGCAGGGGGGCGGGGAGCTGTTTTTT. Its translation: CASSQQGGGELFF.